This T cell receptor beta chain was sequenced in a study of blood T cell repertoires in COVID-19. For the study at large: The United States, Italy and Spain supplied acute and convalescent COVID-19 samples. PBMCs, B-cell-depleted T cells, or T cells were the source of the cDNA or gDNA that made up the material.

Profiled with immunoSEQ multiplex PCR; TCRdb holds only in-frame clones, not every one. The data contain 60,000 to 85,000 clones, 84% of them seen just once; the ten biggest clones take up approximately 35%. This receptor was taken from a man in his 70s with acute or convalescent COVID-19. Sequencing was done on a sample of peripheral blood.

CDR3 DNA: TGTGCCAGCAGCTTTTGGGGGGTTAACACAGATACGCAGTATTTT. Residues: CASSFWGVNTDTQYF. V is TRBV7-3 and J is TRBJ2-3, with TRBD2 as a possible D gene (6 bases). Germline V gene data show CDR1 as SGHTA and CDR2 as FQGTGA. V lost 3 bases and J 2 bases, leaving 12 bases between the germline ends. This CDR3 is 15 amino acids long. Full variable domain (rest looked up from reference TRBV7-3 and TRBJ2-3): GAGVSQTPSNKVTEKGKYVELRCDPISGHTALYWYRQSLGQGPEFLIYFQGTGAADDSGLPNDRFFAVRPEGSVSTLKIQRTERGDSAVYLCASSFWGVNTDTQYFGPGTRLTVL.